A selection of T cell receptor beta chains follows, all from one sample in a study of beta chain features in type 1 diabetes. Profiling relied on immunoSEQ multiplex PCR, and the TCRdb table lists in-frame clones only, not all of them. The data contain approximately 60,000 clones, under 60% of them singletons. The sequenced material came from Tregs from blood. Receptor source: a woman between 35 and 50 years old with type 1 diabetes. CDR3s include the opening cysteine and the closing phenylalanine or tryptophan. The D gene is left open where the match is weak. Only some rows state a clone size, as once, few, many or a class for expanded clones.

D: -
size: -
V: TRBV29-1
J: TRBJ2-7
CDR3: CSVGTVNNEQYF
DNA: TGCAGCGTTGGGACAGTGAACAACGAGCAGTACTTC

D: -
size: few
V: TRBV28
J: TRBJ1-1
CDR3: CASRDSRIEAFF
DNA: TGTGCCAGCAGGGACAGCCGGATTGAAGCTTTCTTT

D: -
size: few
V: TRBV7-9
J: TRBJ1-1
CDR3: CASSPVISRPEAFF
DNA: TGTGCCAGCAGCCCGGTAATTAGCCGTCCTGAAGCTTTCTTT

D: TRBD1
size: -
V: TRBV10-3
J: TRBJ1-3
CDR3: CAISPGQGRNTIYF
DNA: TGTGCCATCAGTCCCGGACAGGGGCGGAACACCATATATTTT

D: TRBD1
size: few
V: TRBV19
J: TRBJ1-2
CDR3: CASSIGQGGGYTF
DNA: TGTGCCAGTAGTATTGGACAGGGTGGAGGCTACACCTTC

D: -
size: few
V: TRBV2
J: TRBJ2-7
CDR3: CASRQVQVYEQYF
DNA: TGTGCCAGCCGACAGGTTCAGGTTTACGAGCAGTACTTC

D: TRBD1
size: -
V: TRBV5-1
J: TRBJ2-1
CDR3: CASSTGDAQFF
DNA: TGCGCCAGCAGTACAGGGGATGCGCAGTTCTTC

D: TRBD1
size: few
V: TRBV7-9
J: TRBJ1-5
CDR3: CASSDRGNQPQHF
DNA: TGTGCCAGCAGCGACAGGGGCAATCAGCCCCAGCATTTT

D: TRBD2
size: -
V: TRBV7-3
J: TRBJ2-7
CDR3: CASSSSGGFPYEQYF
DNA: TGTGCCAGCAGCTCCAGCGGGGGGTTTCCCTACGAGCAGTACTTC

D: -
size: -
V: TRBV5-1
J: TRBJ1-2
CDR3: CASSLNVGRYGYTF
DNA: TGCGCCAGCAGCTTAAATGTGGGGAGGTATGGCTACACCTTC

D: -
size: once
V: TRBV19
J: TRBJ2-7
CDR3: CASRREAVSHEQYF
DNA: TGTGCCAGTAGAAGGGAGGCCGTATCCCACGAGCAGTACTTC

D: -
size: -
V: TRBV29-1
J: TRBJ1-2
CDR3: CSVFRRGSNYGYTF
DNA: TGCAGCGTTTTTCGGAGGGGTTCTAACTATGGCTACACCTTC

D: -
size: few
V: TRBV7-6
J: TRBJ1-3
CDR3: CASSLGGDGNTIYF
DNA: TGTGCCAGCAGCTTAGGGGGGGATGGAAACACCATATATTTT

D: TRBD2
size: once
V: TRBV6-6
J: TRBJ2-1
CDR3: CASSPLGGSSNEQFF
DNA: TGTGCCAGCAGTCCCTTGGGGGGGAGTAGTAATGAGCAGTTCTTC

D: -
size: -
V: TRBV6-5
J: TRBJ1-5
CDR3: CASSYPDSRSNQPQHF
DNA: TGTGCCAGCAGTTATCCGGACAGTCGGAGCAATCAGCCCCAGCATTTT

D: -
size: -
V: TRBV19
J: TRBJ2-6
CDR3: CASSMPLGGKTSGANVLTF
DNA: TGTGCCAGTAGTATGCCCCTAGGGGGTAAAACCTCTGGGGCCAACGTCCTGACTTTC

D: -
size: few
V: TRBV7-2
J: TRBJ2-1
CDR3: CASNPASVNEQFF
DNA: TGTGCCAGCAATCCGGCTAGCGTCAATGAGCAGTTCTTC

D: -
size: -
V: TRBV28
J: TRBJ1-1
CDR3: CASSRRREAFF
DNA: TGTGCCAGCAGTCGTAGAAGGGAGGCTTTCTTT

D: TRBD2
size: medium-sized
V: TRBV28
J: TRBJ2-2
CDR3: CASRGLAGGNTGELFF
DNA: TGTGCCAGCAGAGGACTAGCGGGGGGGAACACCGGGGAGCTGTTTTTT

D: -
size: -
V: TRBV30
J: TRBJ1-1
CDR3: CAWHRLNTEAFF
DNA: TGTGCCTGGCACAGGTTGAACACTGAAGCTTTCTTT

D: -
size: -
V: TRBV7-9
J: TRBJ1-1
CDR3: CASSLGRSLAEAFF
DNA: TGTGCCAGCAGCTTAGGTAGGAGCTTGGCTGAAGCTTTCTTT

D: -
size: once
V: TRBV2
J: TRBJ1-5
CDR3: CASSDGGNQPQHF
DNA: TGTGCCAGCAGTGACGGGGGAAATCAGCCCCAGCATTTT

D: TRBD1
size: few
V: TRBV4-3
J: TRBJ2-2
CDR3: CASSQGTGWAGELFF
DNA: TGCGCCAGCAGCCAAGGGACAGGGTGGGCCGGGGAGCTGTTTTTT

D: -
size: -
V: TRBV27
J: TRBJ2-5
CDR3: CASSSISGFQETQYF
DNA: TGTGCCAGCAGTTCCATCTCGGGGTTCCAAGAGACCCAGTACTTC

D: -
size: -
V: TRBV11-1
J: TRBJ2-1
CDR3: CASSEPGQGGSYNEQFF
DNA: TGTGCCAGCAGCGAGCCAGGGCAGGGGGGCTCCTACAATGAGCAGTTCTTC

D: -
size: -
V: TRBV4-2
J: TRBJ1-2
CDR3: CASSQDHAADYGYTF
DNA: TGTGCCAGCAGCCAAGATCATGCGGCAGACTATGGCTACACCTTC

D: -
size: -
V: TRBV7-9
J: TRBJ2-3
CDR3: CASSKQVTDTQYF
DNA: TGTGCCAGCAGCAAGCAGGTCACAGATACGCAGTATTTT

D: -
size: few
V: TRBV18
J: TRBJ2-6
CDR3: CASSADGLSGANVLTF
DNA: TGTGCCAGCTCAGCCGACGGACTCTCTGGGGCCAACGTCCTGACTTTC

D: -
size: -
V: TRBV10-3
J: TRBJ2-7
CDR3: CASAARGSYEQYF
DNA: TGTGCCAGCGCCGCGCGGGGATCCTACGAGCAGTACTTC

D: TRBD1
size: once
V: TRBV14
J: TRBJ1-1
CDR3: CASSSQGDTEAFF
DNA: TGTGCCAGCAGCTCGCAGGGGGACACTGAAGCTTTCTTT

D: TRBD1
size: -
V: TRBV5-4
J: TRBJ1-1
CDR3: CASSLDRGNTEAFF
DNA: TGTGCCAGCAGCTTGGACAGGGGGAACACTGAAGCTTTCTTT

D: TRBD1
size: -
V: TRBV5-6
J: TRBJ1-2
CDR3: CASSLGTGENYGYTF
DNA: TGTGCCAGCAGCCTAGGGACAGGGGAAAACTATGGCTACACCTTC

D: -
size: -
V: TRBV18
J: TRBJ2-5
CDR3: CASSPQTGYPQETQYF
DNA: TGTGCCAGCTCACCACAAACAGGGTATCCCCAAGAGACCCAGTACTTC